This entry features one T cell receptor beta chain sequence. This entry comes from a study of T cells after posttransplantation cyclophosphamide. The germline gives CDR1 SGHAT, CDR2 FQDESV (reference sequence). V lost 4 bases and J 7 bases, leaving 7 bases between the germline ends. The CDR3 extends over 12 amino acids. Generated by immunoSEQ multiplex PCR, the TCRdb table keeps only in-frame clones and is missing some. The sample holds approximately 6,900 clones, approximately 98% seen once. The source is a woman between 25 and 40 years old in good health and a related stem cell transplant donor. What was sequenced was naive CD8+ T cells sorted from PBMCs. The chain couples TRBV11-1 to TRBJ2-2; a weak D match, TRBD1 (6 bases). CDR3 region: CASSSDSGELFF. CDR3 nucleotides: TGTGCCAGCAGCTCGGACAGCGGGGAGCTGTTTTTT.